Below, 13 T cell receptor beta chains from the same sample are listed, as sequenced in a study of T cells after yellow fever vaccination. TCRdb reprocessed the 5' RACE reads via MiXCR and lists one record per CDR3 protein. The profile covers 300,000 to 450,000 distinct CDR3 sequences, with approximately 6% appearing a single time and over 12% taken by the ten largest. This specimen consisted of PBMCs, obtained 5 days after the yellow fever booster vaccination. Receptors originate from a man aged 30-40 years who received the YFV17D yellow fever vaccine.

This chain joins TRBV5-1 and TRBJ2-6; D not resolved. The CDR3 sequence is 16 residues long. V lost 0 bases, J lost 2 bases, and 9 bases lay in between. Germline values: CDR1 SGHRS, CDR2 YFSETQ. The DNA of the CDR3 is TGCGCCAGCAGCTTGGACGTAGGCCCTGGGGCCAACGTCCTGACTTTC. Its translation is CASSLDVGPGANVLTF.

This clonotype occurred a few times. The chain employs TRBV19 and TRBJ2-1; a weak D match, TRBD2 (6 bases). Trimming pared 9 bases from V and 8 bases from J, leaving 26 bases between. The CDR3 sequence is 16 residues long. Per germline, CDR1 LNHDA and CDR2 SQIVND (reference sequence). CDR3 nucleotides: TGTGCCAGCCGGGACTCCCCGAGGCATAGTACCGATGAGCAGTTCTTC. Its translation: CASRDSPRHSTDEQFF.

This clonotype was seen ten or more times. The rearrangement uses TRBV10-3 and TRBJ2-3; D might be TRBD2 (5 bases). V was pared by 6 bases and J by 1 base, with 14 bases between. The CDR3 extends over 15 amino acids. The V gene's germline CDR1 is ENHRY and CDR2 SYGVKD. CDR3 DNA: TGTGCCATCAGCTCCGGGGTAGCAGGCACAGATACGCAGTATTTT. This codes for CAISSGVAGTDTQYF.

This chain connects TRBV10-3 to TRBJ2-7; a possible D gene is TRBD1 (6 bases). This CDR3 has 14 amino acids. Trimming cost V 8 bases and J 6 bases, with 20 bases left between them. Germline CDR1 ENHRY, CDR2 SYGVKD. CDR3 nucleotide sequence: TGTGCCATCGCGGTAGACTTCACAGGGACCGAGCAGTACTTC. Residues: CAIAVDFTGTEQYF.

This clonotype has just a few counts. The chain is built from TRBV6-2 or TRBV6-3 and TRBJ2-6, with 11 bases that match TRBD1. The CDR3 covers 17 residues. The junction had 7 bases not matched to a gene; V was cut back by 8 bases and J by 1 base. Germline V lookup: CDR1 MNHEY, CDR2 SVGEGT. In nucleotides, the CDR3 is TGTGCCAGCGTCCCCGGGACAGGGGGTTCTGGGGCCAACGTCCTGACTTTC. Translating it yields CASVPGTGGSGANVLTF.

This chain connects TRBV20-1 to TRBJ2-3; TRBD1 or TRBD2 may be the D gene (5 bases each). V lost 3 bases to trimming and J lost 3 bases, with 13 bases between them. The CDR3 contains 14 residues. Germline CDR1 reads DFQATT; CDR2 reads SNEGSKA (reference sequence). CDR3 in DNA: TGCAGTGCTAGTCCTGGGGGTTATACAGATACGCAGTATTTT. This sequence encodes CSASPGGYTDTQYF.

This clonotype was seen more than once but under ten times. The genes are TRBV13 and TRBJ2-7; TRBD2 aligns across 7 bases. The CDR3 has 15 residues. Germline V CDR1 and CDR2: PRHDT, FYEKMQ (reference sequence). With V trimmed by 5 bases and J by 0 bases, 7 bases remained unmatched. The CDR3, as DNA: TGTGCCAGCAGCCACCGCGGCGGGAGCTCCTACGAGCAGTACTTC. Translated: CASSHRGGSSYEQYF.

This clonotype showed up just a few times. The rearrangement uses TRBV11-1 and TRBJ2-3; tentative D call: TRBD2 (6 bases). The V end lost 0 bases, the J end lost 2 bases, and 18 bases lay between the germline ends. The CDR3 has 18 residues. Germline CDR1 is SGHAT and CDR2 is FQDESV (reference sequence). CDR3 loop: CASSLARGARTTTDTQYF. The CDR3, as DNA: TGTGCCAGCAGCTTAGCGCGCGGGGCGAGAACTACCACAGATACGCAGTATTTT.

Points on this clonotype: This clone may be a read error of a much larger clone one base away. The chain combines TRBV7-8 with TRBJ2-7; D may be TRBD1 or TRBD2 (5 bases each). The CDR3 totals 13 residues. CDR1 and CDR2 (germline): SGHVS, FQNEAQ. CDR3 protein: CASSLAGTDDQYF. The CDR3 DNA reads TGTGCCAGCAGCTTAGCAGGGACGGACGATCAGTACTTC.

In this sample, this clonotype turned up many times. The chain carries TRBV27 and TRBJ2-1; tentatively, D is TRBD1 (6 bases). Trimming took 3 bases from V and 6 from J, leaving 21 bases between them. CDR1 MNHEY and CDR2 SMNVEV come from the germline V gene (reference sequence). The CDR3 runs to 17 residues. The CDR3 DNA sequence: TGTGCCAGCAGTTTCCTCACAGGGATAAGGTCCCTCAATGAGCAGTTCTTC. Translating it yields CASSFLTGIRSLNEQFF.

This clonotype was seen repeatedly, ten times or more. V gene TRBV29-1 combines with J gene TRBJ2-1; weak D call: TRBD2 (7 bases). With 7 bases removed from V and 3 bases from J, the gap between germline ends came to 13 bases. Germline-derived CDR1 and CDR2 are SQVTM and ANQGSEA. This CDR3 contains 13 residues. CDR3 DNA: TGCAGCGGGGAGGGGGGGAACTACAATGAGCAGTTCTTC. This translates into CSGEGGNYNEQFF.

On this clonotype: One junction end does not reproduce the germline sequence, and a read error may be involved. This rearrangement joins TRBV5-1 to TRBJ2-1; 10 bases are shared with TRBD2. Germline CDR1 and CDR2: SGHRS and YFSETQ. This CDR3 region has 16 residues. This chain's CDR3 is CASSPRTSGFYNDQFF. The CDR3 nucleotides are TGCGCCAGCAGCCCAAGGACTAGCGGATTCTACAATGACCAGTTCTTC.

The CDR3 DNA is TGTGCCTGGAGTGTACTTACAGGAAGCTTCTTC. Translated: CAWSVLTGSFF. The chain couples TRBV30 to TRBJ2-1, with a possible D match to TRBD1 (5 bases). V lost 0 bases and J 16 bases, leaving 13 bases between the germline ends. There are 11 residues in the CDR3. Germline-derived CDR1 and CDR2 are GTSNPN and SVGIG (reference sequence).